This T cell receptor beta chain was recovered during a study of human T cells and chemical hapten exposure. Overall study: The study sensitized with 2% DPC on a roughly 2 cm by roughly 2 cm patch of upper inner arm skin. Patch tests put 0.01% DPC on the upper back, and the results were checked at 6 days.

The CDR3 totals 14 residues. V was cut by 0 bases and J by 3 bases, with 11 bases left in between. CDR1 DFQATT and CDR2 SNEGSKA come from the germline V gene (reference sequence). This clonotype was found many times. Library preparation tagged each individual cDNA molecule with a unique molecular identifier. TCRdb independently ran MiXCR on the RACE reads; one entry per CDR3 protein. The sample has about 380,000 distinct CDR3 sequences; 5.1% are singletons. The time point denotes: pre-sensitization, week 0. Treatment: therapeutic diphenylcyclopropenone sensitization with weekly scalp DPC. The chain has TRBV20-1 and TRBJ1-1; no definite D call. This TCR came from a woman aged 45-60 years with alopecia areata. Some clones in this sample may be carry-over from other donors' samples. Source: whole blood, taken in connection with sensitization to the hapten diphenylcyclopropenone (DPC). In DNA form, the CDR3 reads TGCAGTGCTAGAGATAAGTGGGCAGACACTGAAGCTTTCTTT. Its translation: CSARDKWADTEAFF.